This T cell receptor (beta chain) came from a study of lung T cells in sarcoidosis with Löfgren's syndrome. At the level of the study: Repertoire analyses centered on Löfgren's syndrome patients. General study results and limits: TRAV12-1 and TRBV2 were reportedly most expanded in Löfgren's patients. TRBV2 was the preferred pairing partner of TRAV12-1, with similar CDR3s.

This clonotype is large within its sample. No antigen is known for it. One entry per CDR3 protein, called by TCRdb with MiXCR from the reads. The sample lists 2,500 or so distinct CDR3 sequences, around 20% occurring once. The V gene's germline CDR1 is SNHLY and CDR2 FYNNEI. The CDR3 is 14 residues long. The V end lost 7 bases, the J end lost 4 bases, and 16 bases lay between the germline ends. J is TRBJ1-1 and V is TRBV2; the D gene is possibly TRBD1 (6 bases). This receptor was obtained from a human donor with sarcoidosis (Löfgren's syndrome or another form), or a control subject (not recorded which). The material sequenced was CD4+ T cells from bronchoalveolar lavage. The CDR3: CASTSNVGGTEAFF. For the CDR3, the DNA is TGTGCCAGCACCTCAAACGTAGGGGGCACTGAAGCTTTCTTT. Full variable domain (outside the CDR3, taken from reference TRBV2 and TRBJ1-1): EPEVTQTPSHQVTQMGQEVILRCVPISNHLYFYWYRQILGQKVEFLVSFYNNEISEKSEIFDDQFSVERPDGSNFTLKIRSTKLEDSAMYFCASTSNVGGTEAFFGQGTRLTVV.